The rows below give T cell receptor beta chains drawn from one sample of a study of molecular identifiers for immune sequencing clone quantification. TCRdb itself ran the PCR reads through MiXCR, one entry per CDR3 protein. The sample has about 35,000 distinct CDR3 sequences, about 18% seen once. The material sequenced was naive CD8+ T cells from blood, with Jurkat cell RNA spiked in. The origin of the receptors is a human donor in good health. Some libraries in this study had Jurkat cell RNA spiked in. CDR3s include the opening cysteine and the closing phenylalanine or tryptophan. A D gene is named only where the DNA matches it firmly. Clone size is not always given. Where it is, it says once, few, many or a class for expanded clones.

D gene	clone size	V gene	J gene	CDR3 length	CDR3 DNA	CDR3 protein
-	many	TRBV14	TRBJ2-7	14	TGTGCCAGCAGCCCGCGACTAGAGATCTACGAGCAGTACTTC	CASSPRLEIYEQYF
-	medium-sized	TRBV5-1	TRBJ1-1	13	TGTGCCAGCAGCCTAGGACGGAACACTGAAGCTTTCTTT	CASSLGRNTEAFF
-	-	TRBV20-1	TRBJ2-7	12	TGCAGTGGGTGGGGCCCAACCTACGAGCTGTCCTTC	CSGWGPTYELSF
-	many	TRBV11-2	TRBJ2-1	16	TGTGCCAGCAGCTTTGTGAACTACGGGTCGTACAATGAGCAGTTCTTC	CASSFVNYGSYNEQFF
-	many	TRBV4-2	TRBJ1-6	15	TGTGCCAGCAGCCAAGATCCACCCCCCGGCTCACCCCTCCACTTT	CASSQDPPPGSPLHF
TRBD2	many	TRBV9	TRBJ2-3	14	TGTGCCAGCAGCGCAGCGGGAGGCCGCCATACGCAGTATTTT	CASSAAGGRHTQYF
-	-	TRBV5-1	TRBJ1-1	14	TGCGCCAGCAGCTTGGGGGATATGAACACTGAAGCTTTCTTT	CASSLGDMNTEAFF
-	many	TRBV12-3/TRBV12-4	TRBJ1-4	11	TGTGCCAGCAGTTTGGGTGAAAAACTGTTTTTT	CASSLGEKLFF
-	-	TRBV6-5	TRBJ2-1	13	TGTGCCAGCAGCCCTAGCTCCTGGAATGAGCAGTTCTTC	CASSPSSWNEQFF
TRBD2	few	TRBV10-3	TRBJ2-2	18	TGTGCCATCAGTGACCGTTATAGCGGGAGCGGGAACACCGGGGAGCTGTTTTTT	CAISDRYSGSGNTGELFF
TRBD2	medium-sized	TRBV5-1	TRBJ2-3	14	TGCGCCAGCAGCTGGAGCGGGAAATTGGATACGCAGTATTTT	CASSWSGKLDTQYF
-	-	TRBV18	TRBJ2-1	15	TGTGCCAGCTTACCCAATAGGGTCTCCTACAATGAGCAGTTCTTC	CASLPNRVSYNEQFF
-	many	TRBV12-3/TRBV12-4	TRBJ2-3	15	TGTGCCAGCAGTTTCCGTCCAGGGGCCACAGATACGCAGTATTTT	CASSFRPGATDTQYF
TRBD1	few	TRBV7-6	TRBJ2-3	14	TGTGCCTCCAGGGGGTCTTTCGGTTTAGATACGCAGTATTTT	CASRGSFGLDTQYF
-	few	TRBV12-5	TRBJ2-7	18	TGTGCTAGTGGTTTCACCCCCTCTGGGGAAAAATCAGTGAACGAGCAGTACTTC	CASGFTPSGEKSVNEQYF
-	-	TRBV28	TRBJ2-6	15	TGTGCCAGCAGTTCCTGGGACTCTGGGGCCAACGTCCTGACTTTC	CASSSWDSGANVLTF
TRBD1	-	TRBV9	TRBJ2-1	15	TGTGCCAGCGAAAAAACGTCAGGGGGCGCGGATGAGCAGTTCTTC	CASEKTSGGADEQFF
-	many	TRBV4-3	TRBJ2-7	13	TGCGCCAGCAGCCAAGATATGATCTACGAGCAGTACTTC	CASSQDMIYEQYF
-	many	TRBV28	TRBJ1-4	14	TGTGCCAGCAGTAGCACGGGTGTTGGTGAAAAACTGTTTTTT	CASSSTGVGEKLFF
TRBD1	many	TRBV5-1	TRBJ2-1	16	TGCGCCAGCAGCTTTCCCCGGGACAGGGTTTACAATGAGCAGTTCTTC	CASSFPRDRVYNEQFF
-	few	TRBV21-1	TRBJ2-7	15	TGTGCCACGAGACGAACGGGACCCGTCTCCTACGAGCAGTACTTC	CATRRTGPVSYEQYF
-	-	TRBV28	TRBJ2-3	15	TGTGCCAGCAGTCCGAGACTAGAGAATGCAGATACGCAGTATTTT	CASSPRLENADTQYF
-	many	TRBV7-9	TRBJ2-1	14	TGTGCCAGCAGCTTAGCGCACAGATACAATGAGCAGTTCTTC	CASSLAHRYNEQFF